This TCR beta chain is from a study of blood T cell repertoires in COVID-19. Study-wide background: The study drew acute and convalescent COVID-19 samples from the United States, Italy and Spain. PBMCs, B-cell-depleted T cells, or T cells were the source of the cDNA or gDNA that made up the material.

Authors' data handling: Nucleated cell number was recorded as an estimate derived from reference gene primer amplification. The assay was immunoSEQ multiplex PCR, and TCRdb's table has in-frame clones only and misses some. Clone size and V and J calls were adopted from that table, with D and trimming inferred from the DNA. This sample carries around 250,000 clones, about 80% of them seen once, and the ten largest clones take roughly 8.6%. Per germline, CDR1 SEHNR and CDR2 FQNEAQ (reference sequence). The CDR3 consists of 19 residues. Trimming removed 6 bases from V and 3 bases from J; junction bases left unmatched: 17. By its share, this clone is medium-sized.

This rearrangement joins TRBV7-9 to TRBJ2-5; 12 bases line up with TRBD1. The clonotype was recovered from a human donor in a cohort sampled during active COVID-19. Sequencing was done on a sample of peripheral blood. CDR3 loop: CASRSGTGGLWTLEETQYF. DNA for the CDR3: TGTGCCAGCAGGTCCGGGACAGGGGGCCTATGGACCCTAGAAGAGACCCAGTACTTC.